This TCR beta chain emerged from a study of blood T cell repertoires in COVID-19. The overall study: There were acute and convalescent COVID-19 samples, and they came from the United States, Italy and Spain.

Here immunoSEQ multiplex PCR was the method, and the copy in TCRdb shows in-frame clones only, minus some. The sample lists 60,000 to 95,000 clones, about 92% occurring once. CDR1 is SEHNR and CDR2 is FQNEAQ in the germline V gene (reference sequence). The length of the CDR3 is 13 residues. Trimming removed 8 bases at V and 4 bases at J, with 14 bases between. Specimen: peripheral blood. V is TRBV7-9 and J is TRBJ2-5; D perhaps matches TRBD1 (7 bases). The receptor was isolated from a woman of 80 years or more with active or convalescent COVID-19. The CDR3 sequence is CASVYRGGETQYF. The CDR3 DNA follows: TGTGCCAGCGTCTACAGGGGAGGAGAGACCCAGTACTTC.